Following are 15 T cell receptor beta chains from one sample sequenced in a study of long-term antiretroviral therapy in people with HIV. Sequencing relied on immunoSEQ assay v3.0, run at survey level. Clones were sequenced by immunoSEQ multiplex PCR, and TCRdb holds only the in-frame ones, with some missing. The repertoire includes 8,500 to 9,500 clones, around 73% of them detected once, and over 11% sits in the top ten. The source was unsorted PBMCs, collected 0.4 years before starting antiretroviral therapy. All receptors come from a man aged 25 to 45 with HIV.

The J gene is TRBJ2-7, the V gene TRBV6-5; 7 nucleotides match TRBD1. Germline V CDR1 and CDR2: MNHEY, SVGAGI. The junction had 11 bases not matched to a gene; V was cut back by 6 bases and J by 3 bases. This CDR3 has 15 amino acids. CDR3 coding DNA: TGTGCCAGCAGGCGTACAGGGGCGAGGAACTACGAGCAGTACTTC. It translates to CASRRTGARNYEQYF.

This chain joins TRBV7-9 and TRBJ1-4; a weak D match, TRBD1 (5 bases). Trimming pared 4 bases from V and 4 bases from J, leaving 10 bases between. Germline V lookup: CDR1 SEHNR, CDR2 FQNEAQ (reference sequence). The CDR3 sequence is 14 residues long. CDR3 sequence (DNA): TGTGCCAGCAGCTCTGGGACTATTAATGAAAAACTGTTTTTT. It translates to CASSSGTINEKLFF.

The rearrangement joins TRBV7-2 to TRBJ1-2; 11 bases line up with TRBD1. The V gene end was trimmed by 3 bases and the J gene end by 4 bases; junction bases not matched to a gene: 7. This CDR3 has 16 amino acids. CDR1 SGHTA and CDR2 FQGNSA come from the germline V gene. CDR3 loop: CASSFWGTGGRYGYTF. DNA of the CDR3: TGTGCCAGCAGCTTTTGGGGGACAGGGGGTCGCTATGGCTACACCTTC.

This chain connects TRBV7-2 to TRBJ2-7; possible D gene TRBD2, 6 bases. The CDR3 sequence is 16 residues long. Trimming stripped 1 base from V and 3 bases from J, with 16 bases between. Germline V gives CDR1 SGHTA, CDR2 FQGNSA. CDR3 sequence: CASSLVSSGVNYEQYF. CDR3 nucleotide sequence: TGTGCCAGCAGCTTAGTTTCTTCGGGGGTCAACTACGAGCAGTACTTC.

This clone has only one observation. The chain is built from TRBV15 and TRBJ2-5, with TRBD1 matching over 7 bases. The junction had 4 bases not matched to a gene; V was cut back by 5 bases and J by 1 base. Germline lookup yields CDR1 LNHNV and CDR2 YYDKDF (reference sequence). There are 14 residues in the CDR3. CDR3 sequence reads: CATSGTGVQETQYF. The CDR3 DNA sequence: TGTGCCACCAGCGGAACAGGGGTCCAAGAGACCCAGTACTTC.

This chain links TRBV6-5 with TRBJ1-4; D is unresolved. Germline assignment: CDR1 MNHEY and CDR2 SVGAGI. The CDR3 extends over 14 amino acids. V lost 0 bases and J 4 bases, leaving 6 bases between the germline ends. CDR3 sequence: CASSYSPVNEKLFF. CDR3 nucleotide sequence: TGTGCCAGCAGTTACTCACCCGTTAATGAAAAACTGTTTTTT.

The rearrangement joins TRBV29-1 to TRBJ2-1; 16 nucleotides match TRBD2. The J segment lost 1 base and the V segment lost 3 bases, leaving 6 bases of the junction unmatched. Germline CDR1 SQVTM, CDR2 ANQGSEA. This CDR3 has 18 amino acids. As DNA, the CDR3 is TGCAGCGTTGAGGGGACTAGCGGGAGGGCCGGGTCCTACAATGAGCAGTTCTTC. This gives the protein CSVEGTSGRAGSYNEQFF.

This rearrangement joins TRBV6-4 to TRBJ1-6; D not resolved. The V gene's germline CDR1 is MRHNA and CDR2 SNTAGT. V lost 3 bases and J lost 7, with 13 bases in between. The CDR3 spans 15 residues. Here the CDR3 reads CASSEAFRANSPLHF. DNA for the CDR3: TGTGCCAGCAGTGAAGCCTTTCGGGCAAATTCACCCCTCCACTTT.

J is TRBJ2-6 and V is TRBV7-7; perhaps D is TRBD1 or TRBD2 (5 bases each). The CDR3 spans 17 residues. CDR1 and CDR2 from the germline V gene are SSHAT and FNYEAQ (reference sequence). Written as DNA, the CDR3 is TGTGCTAGCGTCCTGGGCAGGGTCTTTTCTGGGGCCAACGTCCTGACTTTC. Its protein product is CASVLGRVFSGANVLTF.

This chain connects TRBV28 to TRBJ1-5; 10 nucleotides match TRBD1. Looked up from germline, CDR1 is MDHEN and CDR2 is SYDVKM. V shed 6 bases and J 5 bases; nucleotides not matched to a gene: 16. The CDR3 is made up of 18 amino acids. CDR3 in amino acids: CASRSGTGAQWDHQPQHF. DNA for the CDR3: TGTGCCAGCAGAAGCGGGACAGGGGCCCAATGGGATCATCAGCCCCAGCATTTT.

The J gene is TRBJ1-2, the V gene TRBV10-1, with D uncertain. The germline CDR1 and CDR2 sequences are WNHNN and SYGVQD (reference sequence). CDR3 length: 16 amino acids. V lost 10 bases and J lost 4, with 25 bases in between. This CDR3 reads CAKFRQKIAKTYGYTF. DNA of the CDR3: TGCGCCAAGTTCCGCCAGAAGATCGCGAAGACCTATGGCTACACCTTC.

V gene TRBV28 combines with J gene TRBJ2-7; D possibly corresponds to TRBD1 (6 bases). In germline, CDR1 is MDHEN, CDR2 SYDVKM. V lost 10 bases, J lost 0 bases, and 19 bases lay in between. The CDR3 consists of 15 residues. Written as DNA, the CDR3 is TGTGCCATCCAGGGGCGGGCCCCCCTCTCCTACGAGCAGTACTTC. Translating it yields CAIQGRAPLSYEQYF.

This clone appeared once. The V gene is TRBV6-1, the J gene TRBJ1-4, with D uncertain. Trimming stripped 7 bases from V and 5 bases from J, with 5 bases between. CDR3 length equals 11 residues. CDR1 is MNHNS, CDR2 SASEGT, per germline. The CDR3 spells CASTENEKLFF. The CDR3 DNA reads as TGTGCCAGCACCGAAAATGAAAAACTGTTTTTT.

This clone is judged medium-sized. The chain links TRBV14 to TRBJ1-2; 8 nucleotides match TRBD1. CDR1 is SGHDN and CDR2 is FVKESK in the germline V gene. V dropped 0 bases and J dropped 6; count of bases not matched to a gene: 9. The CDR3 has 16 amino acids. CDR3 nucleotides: TGTGCCAGCAGCCAAGATCAGGGGGGACAGGCGGATGGCTACACCTTC. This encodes CASSQDQGGQADGYTF.

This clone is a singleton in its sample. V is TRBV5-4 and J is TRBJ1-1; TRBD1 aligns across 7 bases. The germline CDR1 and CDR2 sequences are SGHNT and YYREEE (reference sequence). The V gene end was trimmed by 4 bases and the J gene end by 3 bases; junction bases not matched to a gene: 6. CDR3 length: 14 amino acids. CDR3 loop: CASSKSTGYTEAFF. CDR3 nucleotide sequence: TGTGCCAGCAGCAAATCGACAGGGTACACTGAAGCTTTCTTT. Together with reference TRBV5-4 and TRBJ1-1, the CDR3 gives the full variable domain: ETGVTQSPTHLIKTRGQQVTLRCSSQSGHNTVSWYQQALGQGPQFIFQYYREEENGRGNFPPRFSGLQFPNYSSELNVNALELDDSALYLCASSKSTGYTEAFFGQGTRLTVV.